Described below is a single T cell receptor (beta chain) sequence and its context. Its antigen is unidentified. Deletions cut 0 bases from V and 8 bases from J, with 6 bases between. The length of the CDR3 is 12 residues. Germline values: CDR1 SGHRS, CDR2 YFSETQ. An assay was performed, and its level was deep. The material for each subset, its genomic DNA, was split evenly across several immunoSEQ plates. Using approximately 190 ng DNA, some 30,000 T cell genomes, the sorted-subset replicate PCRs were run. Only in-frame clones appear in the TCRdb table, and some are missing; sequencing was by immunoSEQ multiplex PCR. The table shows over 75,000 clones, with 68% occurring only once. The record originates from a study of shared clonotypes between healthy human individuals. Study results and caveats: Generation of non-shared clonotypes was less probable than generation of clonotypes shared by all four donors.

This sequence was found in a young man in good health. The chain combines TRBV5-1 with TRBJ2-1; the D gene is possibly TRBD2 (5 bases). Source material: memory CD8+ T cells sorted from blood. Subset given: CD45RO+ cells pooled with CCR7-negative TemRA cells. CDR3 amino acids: CASSLARDEQFF. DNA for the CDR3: TGCGCCAGCAGCTTGGCGCGGGATGAGCAGTTCTTC.